This TCR beta chain was identified in a study of monozygotic twins with inflammatory bowel disease. Germline V gene lookup returns CDR1 MGHRA and CDR2 YSYEKL. The CDR3 totals 16 residues. TCRdb reprocessed the 5' RACE reads, keeping one entry per CDR3 protein, no DNA. In all, the sample yields around 97,000 distinct CDR3 sequences. V gene TRBV4-1 combines with J gene TRBJ1-4. This clonotype was sampled from a human donor with ulcerative colitis or Crohn's disease, or a healthy co-twin of an affected twin (not recorded which). The sample was blood. The CDR3 spells CASSQERGEANEKLFF.